This TCR beta chain was recorded in a study of radiotherapy plus CTLA-4 blockade in lung cancer. About the study: An objective response was seen in around 17% of patients, and disease control in about 31%. Regarding the study as a whole: Early clone dynamics of blood T cells, plus interferon-beta, reportedly predicted response best. Radiotherapy was combined with ipilimumab, and tumor-derived TCR clones then expanded in blood.

Trimming left V 6 bases short and J 4 bases short, with 18 bases between. CDR3 length equals 15 residues. The germline V gene has CDR1 SNHLY and CDR2 FYNNEI. Here immunoSEQ multiplex PCR was the method, and the copy in TCRdb shows in-frame clones only, minus some. This sample carries under 95,000 clones, 78% of them seen once, and the ten largest clones take over 20%. This clone occurred a few times. Antigen: not known. Patients with chemo-refractory metastatic non-small-cell lung cancer received focal radiation plus CTLA-4 blockade with ipilimumab. The chain recombines TRBV2 with TRBJ1-1; no definite D call. The sequencing here drew on peripheral blood, taken from a patient treated with radiotherapy plus ipilimumab. The sequence was obtained from a human donor with non-small cell lung cancer whose response to radiotherapy plus ipilimumab could not be evaluated. Some clones in this sample may be carry-over from other donors' samples. CDR3 bases: TGTGCCAGCAGGACCCGGTCCCTAGGAGGCACTGAAGCTTTCTTT. It specifies CASRTRSLGGTEAFF.